Below are 23 T cell receptor beta chains sequenced from a single sample in a study of OX40 agonist ivuxolimab in advanced cancers. Method: immunoSEQ multiplex PCR; TCRdb's copy keeps in-frame clones and lacks some. The sample holds about 37,000 clones, about 90% seen once. The specimen comprised CD4+ or CD8+ T cells sorted from blood, sampled in a trial of the OX40 agonist ivuxolimab. These receptors were collected from an adult with an advanced solid tumor such as melanoma, head and neck, liver or kidney cancer.

V gene TRBV19 combines with J gene TRBJ2-7; unclear D gene. The CDR3 extends over 13 amino acids. Per the germline V gene, CDR1 is LNHDA and CDR2 is SQIVND (reference sequence). V was pared by 4 bases and J by 0 bases, with 7 bases between. CDR3 DNA: TGTGCCAGTAGTAAGTACAGCTCCTACGAGCAGTACTTC. This codes for CASSKYSSYEQYF.

The chain recombines TRBV4-2 with TRBJ2-1; TRBD2 aligns across 10 bases. This CDR3 is built from 15 residues. Germline CDR1 is LGHNA and CDR2 is YNFKEQ. V lost 4 bases, J lost 5 bases, and 5 bases stayed unmatched. This chain's CDR3 is CASSPDSGGDNEQFF. The CDR3 DNA follows: TGTGCCAGCAGCCCGGACAGCGGGGGGGACAATGAGCAGTTCTTC.

The V call is TRBV19, the J call TRBJ2-5, with D hard to call. This CDR3 has 13 amino acids. Trimming stripped 10 bases from V and 2 bases from J, with 14 bases between. Germline CDR1 LNHDA, CDR2 SQIVND (reference sequence). The CDR3 nucleotides read TGTGCCACCTCTGTGGCGGCACAAGAGACCCAGTACTTC. The encoded protein is CATSVAAQETQYF.

The rearrangement uses TRBV2 and TRBJ2-5; D perhaps matches TRBD2 (7 bases). The ends were cut back, 4 bases at V and 2 bases at J, with 14 bases in the middle. Germline CDR1 SNHLY, CDR2 FYNNEI. This CDR3 has 15 amino acids. CDR3 protein: CASSVGGGAQETQYF. The CDR3 DNA sequence: TGTGCCAGCAGTGTAGGGGGGGGAGCTCAAGAGACCCAGTACTTC.

This clone has just one count. V usage is TRBV5-1 and J usage is TRBJ1-1, with no clear D. The CDR3 totals 14 residues. V was trimmed by 4 bases and J by 4 bases, leaving 14 bases between them. The germline CDR1 and CDR2 sequences are SGHRS and YFSETQ. The CDR3 protein is CASSEAGPATEAFF. CDR3 DNA sequence: TGCGCCAGCAGCGAGGCCGGCCCGGCCACTGAAGCTTTCTTT.

The chain recombines TRBV12-5 with TRBJ1-5; D is perhaps TRBD1 (5 bases). Trimming cost V 7 bases and J 4 bases, with 20 bases left between them. The length of the CDR3 is 16 residues. Per germline, CDR1 LGHNT and CDR2 FRNRAP. CDR3 sequence (DNA): TGTGCTAGTGCTGGGGACTTCCTTATTATGAATCAGCCCCAGCATTTT. Protein sequence: CASAGDFLIMNQPQHF.

In its sample, this clone ranks as medium-sized. The V and J genes are TRBV19 and TRBJ2-7; maybe TRBD2 (6 bases). Germline-derived CDR1 and CDR2 are LNHDA and SQIVND (reference sequence). V was shortened by 7 bases and J by 2 bases, with 15 bases between the two germline ends. There are 14 residues in the CDR3. The CDR3 region has the DNA TGTGCCAGTAACGCGGGGAAGGGTCCCTACGAGCAGTACTTC. Translating it yields CASNAGKGPYEQYF.

The count of this clone is one. The chain links TRBV30 to TRBJ2-7; possibly TRBD1 for D (7 bases). Germline CDR1 GTSNPN, CDR2 SVGIG (reference sequence). V was shortened by 0 bases and J by 5 bases, with 14 bases between the two germline ends. The CDR3 is 14 residues long. The CDR3 coding sequence is TGTGCCTGGAGTGTACTGGGCAGGGGGGACGAGCAGTACTTC. It specifies CAWSVLGRGDEQYF.

The chain couples TRBV19 to TRBJ2-7; D is tentatively TRBD1 or TRBD2 (7 bases each). The length of the CDR3 is 15 residues. Germline CDR1 LNHDA, CDR2 SQIVND (reference sequence). With 2 bases removed from V and 2 bases from J, the gap between germline ends came to 13 bases. CDR3 sequence reads: CASSISGGGPYEQYF. CDR3 sequence (DNA): TGTGCCAGTAGTATATCAGGGGGGGGACCCTACGAGCAGTACTTC. Full variable domain (outside the CDR3, taken from reference TRBV19 and TRBJ2-7): DGGITQSPKYLFRKEGQNVTLSCEQNLNHDAMYWYRQDPGQGLRLIYYSQIVNDFQKGDIAEGYSVSREKKESFPLTVTSAQKNPTAFYLCASSISGGGPYEQYFGPGTRLTVT.

J is TRBJ2-7 and V is TRBV5-6; D is possibly TRBD1 or TRBD2 (6 bases each). Germline V gene sequence: CDR1 SGHDT, CDR2 YYEEEE. The CDR3 is 14 residues long. V lost 6 bases and J 4 bases, leaving 17 bases between the germline ends. CDR3 DNA sequence: TGTGCCAGCACTCAAGCCGGGGGCAAGTACGAGCAGTACTTC. Translation: CASTQAGGKYEQYF. The full variable domain, with the rest looked up from reference TRBV5-6 and TRBJ2-7, is DAGVTQSPTHLIKTRGQQVTLRCSPKSGHDTVSWYQQALGQGPQFIFQYYEEEERQRGNFPDRFSGHQFPNYSSELNVNALLLGDSALYLCASTQAGGKYEQYFGPGTRLTVT.

This clone showed up just once. CDR3: CASSRKAAPLDTQYF. For the CDR3, the DNA is TGTGCCAGCAGCCGAAAAGCGGCACCCCTCGATACGCAGTATTTT. The chain employs TRBV7-3 and TRBJ2-3; D possibly corresponds to TRBD2 (5 bases). Germline CDR1 SGHTA, CDR2 FQGTGA. Trimming took 5 bases from V and 6 from J, leaving 18 bases between them. This CDR3 spans 15 amino acids. The whole variable domain, filled in from reference TRBV7-3 and TRBJ2-3, reads GAGVSQTPSNKVTEKGKYVELRCDPISGHTALYWYRQSLGQGPEFLIYFQGTGAADDSGLPNDRFFAVRPEGSVSTLKIQRTERGDSAVYLCASSRKAAPLDTQYFGPGTRLTVL.

The chain employs TRBV11-2 and TRBJ2-1, with a possible D match to TRBD1 (6 bases). The CDR3 contains 13 residues. Per the germline V gene, CDR1 is SGHAT and CDR2 is FQNNGV. Trimming took 1 base from V and 6 from J, leaving 7 bases between them. The CDR3 sequence: CASSLGGGNEQFF. CDR3 DNA sequence: TGTGCCAGCAGCTTAGGAGGGGGCAATGAGCAGTTCTTC.

The chain has TRBV9 and TRBJ1-2; no clear D gene. V was clipped by 0 bases and J by 2 bases, with 5 bases between them. Germline CDR1 and CDR2: SGDLS and YYNGEE. CDR3 size: 13 residues. CDR3: CASSVDSNYGYTF. CDR3 in DNA: TGTGCCAGCAGCGTAGACAGCAACTATGGCTACACCTTC. Full variable domain (remainder filled in from reference TRBV9 and TRBJ1-2): DSGVTQTPKHLITATGQRVTLRCSPRSGDLSVYWYQQSLDQGLQFLIQYYNGEERAKGNILERFSAQQFPDLHSELNLSSLELGDSALYFCASSVDSNYGYTFGSGTRLTVV.

The gene calls are TRBV6-5 and TRBJ2-2, with D tentatively TRBD1 (6 bases). Trimming stripped 6 bases from V and 3 bases from J, with 11 bases between. The CDR3 sequence is 14 residues long. Germline V gene sequence: CDR1 MNHEY, CDR2 SVGAGI. This chain's CDR3 is CASRQDSYTGELFF. CDR3 in DNA: TGTGCCAGCAGGCAGGACAGCTACACCGGGGAGCTGTTTTTT.

This chain uses TRBV27 with TRBJ2-3, with 9 positions matching TRBD1. The CDR3 is 17 amino acids. Unmatched junction bases numbered 14, after V lost 3 bases and J lost 7 bases. Germline loops: CDR1 MNHEY, CDR2 SMNVEV (reference sequence). CDR3 DNA sequence: TGTGCCAGCAGTTTGGACAGGGGCCAGTCCCTTATCAATACGCAGTATTTT. Translation: CASSLDRGQSLINTQYF.

This CDR3 is CASISRDSNQPQHF. In nucleotides, the CDR3 is TGTGCCAGCATTTCCAGGGATAGCAATCAGCCCCAGCATTTT. The V and J genes are TRBV6-6 and TRBJ1-5, with D perhaps matching TRBD1 (5 bases). V was shortened by 7 bases and J by 0 bases, with 10 bases between the two germline ends. This CDR3 spans 14 amino acids. CDR1 and CDR2 (germline): MNHNY, SVGAGI (reference sequence).

The rearrangement links TRBV11-3 to TRBJ1-1; 7 bases fit TRBD1. In germline, CDR1 is SGHNT, CDR2 YENEEA. The junction had 5 bases not matched to a gene; V was cut back by 5 bases and J by 5 bases. The CDR3 has 13 residues. DNA of the CDR3: TGTGCCAGCAGCCCAGGCAGGGGGACTGAAGCTTTCTTT. Translation: CASSPGRGTEAFF.

The chain has TRBV19 and TRBJ1-1, with D hard to call. V dropped 0 bases and J dropped 2 bases, with 13 bases sitting between them. In germline, CDR1 is LNHDA, CDR2 SQIVND (reference sequence). The CDR3 has 16 amino acids. CDR3 coding DNA: TGTGCCAGTAGTATAGATCTGGCAGGTCTAAACACTGAAGCTTTCTTT. This gives the protein CASSIDLAGLNTEAFF.

The chain combines TRBV5-5 with TRBJ1-5; D unclear. Trimming stripped 0 bases from V and 3 bases from J, with 7 bases between. CDR1 is SGHKS and CDR2 is YYEKEE in the germline V gene (reference sequence). The CDR3 runs to 14 residues. The CDR3 here is CASSLAGFNQPQHF. Written as DNA, the CDR3 is TGTGCCAGCAGCTTGGCTGGGTTCAATCAGCCCCAGCATTTT.

This chain links TRBV19 with TRBJ2-3; the match to TRBD2 covers 11 bases. Germline CDR1 LNHDA, CDR2 SQIVND (reference sequence). The CDR3 loop spans 16 amino acids. V lost 5 bases to trimming and J lost 5 bases; unmatched junction nucleotides: 9. The CDR3 coding sequence is TGTGCCAGTAGTCCTCTGACTAGCGGGGCGAAAGATACGCAGTATTTT. Residues: CASSPLTSGAKDTQYF. Full variable domain (rest looked up from reference TRBV19 and TRBJ2-3): DGGITQSPKYLFRKEGQNVTLSCEQNLNHDAMYWYRQDPGQGLRLIYYSQIVNDFQKGDIAEGYSVSREKKESFPLTVTSAQKNPTAFYLCASSPLTSGAKDTQYFGPGTRLTVL.

The V and J genes are TRBV27 and TRBJ1-1; no definite D call. Trimming took 5 bases from V and 1 from J, leaving 14 bases between them. The CDR3 covers 15 residues. Germline V gives CDR1 MNHEY, CDR2 SMNVEV (reference sequence). The CDR3, as DNA: TGTGCCAGCAGTACATCCACAGCGGGGAACACTGAAGCTTTCTTT. Its translation: CASSTSTAGNTEAFF.

This clone was detected once. This chain uses TRBV30 with TRBJ2-5, with D perhaps TRBD2 (6 bases). The germline V gene has CDR1 GTSNPN and CDR2 SVGIG (reference sequence). Between the trimmed V and J ends, which lost 5 bases and 2 bases, there was a span of 15 bases. The CDR3 has 14 amino acids. DNA of the CDR3: TGTGCCTGGGGGGACCCAGGGAGGCAAGAGACCCAGTACTTC. It is translated as CAWGDPGRQETQYF.

This sequence joins TRBV30 and TRBJ1-1; D is ambiguous. Germline-derived CDR1 and CDR2 are GTSNPN and SVGIG (reference sequence). The germline V and J ends were trimmed by 4 bases and 6 bases, with 12 bases remaining between them. This CDR3 region has 12 residues. This CDR3 is CAWNLKHPEAFF. The CDR3 DNA follows: TGTGCCTGGAACCTCAAACACCCTGAAGCTTTCTTT.